The source of this T cell receptor beta chain is a study of T cell responses to AZD1222 COVID-19 vaccine. For this clone: Its antigen is not known.

CDR1 SGHNT and CDR2 YENEEA come from the germline V gene. This CDR3 is built from 14 residues. Trimming removed 3 bases from V and 2 bases from J, with 10 bases in between. Broader study findings: Sampling that yielded the repertoires occurred only after the peak T cell response. The sample set comprised mostly white British donors with more females, and clonal diversity was possibly underestimated. Reports indicate that nearly half of spike-specific TCRs are directed at unmutated variant regions. Baseline seropositivity occurred in only a handful of AZD1222 recipients.

The method was immunoSEQ multiplex PCR; TCRdb's version includes in-frame clones alone and lacks a portion of them. The table records more than 35,000 clones, around 77% of them present only once. The sequenced sample was peripheral blood, obtained 28 days after the second dose of the MenACWY control vaccine. The chain couples TRBV11-3 to TRBJ2-5; D gene uncertain. This receptor was obtained from an adult who received the MenACWY meningococcal vaccine as a control. The CDR3 DNA reads as TGTGCCAGCAGCTTCGGGCCCGGACAAGAGACCCAGTACTTC. This gives the protein CASSFGPGQETQYF.